The T cell receptor beta chain under discussion was sequenced for a study of blood T cells in healthy people across ages. This clonotype was counted many times. Caucasian, healthy and from Russia, the donors were aged between about 6 and 90. There were at least 5.5 micrograms of total RNA extracted from every sample. Together with a sample-barcoded 5' primer, a J-beta primer mix was included in a second PCR lasting about 7 to 11 cycles. TCRdb fed the 5' RACE reads into MiXCR, producing one record per CDR3 protein. The sample shows some 1.7 million distinct CDR3 sequences, roughly 27% of them seen only once. The V gene lost 8 bases and the J gene lost 5 bases, with 7 bases spanning the gap. CDR3 length equals 11 residues. The V gene's germline CDR1 is SNHLY and CDR2 FYNNEI.

Specimen: blood. This chain links TRBV2 with TRBJ2-1, with D uncertain. The receptor comes from a woman in her twenties or thirties in good health. The CDR3 DNA sequence: TGTGCCAGCGCCTGGGACAATGAGCAGTTCTTC. It yields the protein CASAWDNEQFF.